This passage covers 11 T cell receptor beta chains from one sample sequenced in a study of human T cells and chemical hapten exposure. One entry per CDR3 protein results from TCRdb running MiXCR on the RACE reads. The sample holds fewer than 400,000 distinct CDR3 sequences, 5.5% to 8% seen once. Time point: patch test 1, 2 weeks after DPC sensitization. Indicated treatment: therapeutic diphenylcyclopropenone sensitization with weekly scalp DPC. The sequenced sample was whole blood, obtained in connection with sensitization to the hapten diphenylcyclopropenone (DPC). These receptors all stem from a woman aged 18 to 35 with alopecia areata. Some clones in this sample may be carry-over from other donors' samples.

V usage is TRBV20-1 and J usage is TRBJ2-7; the D is unclear. V was trimmed by 1 base and J by 3 bases, leaving 13 bases between them. The CDR3 is 14 amino acids. Germline V gene sequence: CDR1 DFQATT, CDR2 SNEGSKA (reference sequence). In nucleotides, the CDR3 is TGCAGTGCTAGAGGGTCAAGAGGAAACTACGAGCAGTACTTC. As protein: CSARGSRGNYEQYF.

The CDR3 is CASSYSPRGAGQPQHF. DNA of the CDR3: TGTGCCAGCAGTTACTCGCCCCGGGGGGCGGGTCAGCCCCAGCATTTT. The chain joins TRBV6-2 or TRBV6-3 to TRBJ1-5; D is perhaps TRBD1 (6 bases). The germline gives CDR1 MNHEY, CDR2 SVGEGT. The ends were cut back, 0 bases at V and 6 bases at J, with 15 bases in the middle. The CDR3 consists of 16 residues.

The chain has TRBV7-8 and TRBJ1-4, with D hard to call. Trimming removed 2 bases at V and 6 bases at J, with 13 bases between. Germline loops: CDR1 SGHVS, CDR2 FQNEAQ. CDR3 length: 15 residues. The CDR3 region is CASSLSDGRDEKLFF. CDR3 in DNA: TGTGCCAGCAGCTTATCCGACGGACGGGATGAAAAACTGTTTTTT.

V gene TRBV20-1 combines with J gene TRBJ1-1; D is unclear. Germline CDR1 and CDR2: DFQATT and SNEGSKA (reference sequence). The length of the CDR3 is 14 residues. V lost 3 bases and J lost 0, with 11 bases in between. In DNA form, the CDR3 reads TGCAGTGCTAGCGGCGCGCTTATGAACACTGAAGCTTTCTTT. As protein: CSASGALMNTEAFF.

This clonotype has ten or more counts. The genes are TRBV11-1 and TRBJ2-3, with D possibly TRBD2 on 6 matching bases. Trimming took off 5 bases at V and 1 base at J, with 19 bases between the two ends. From germline, CDR1 is SGHAT and CDR2 FQDESV (reference sequence). This CDR3 spans 17 amino acids. The CDR3 spells CASSGGLGLGGTDTQYF. DNA for the CDR3: TGTGCCAGCAGCGGGGGACTGGGCCTCGGCGGCACAGATACGCAGTATTTT.

This clonotype has just a few counts. This chain links TRBV6-5 with TRBJ2-7; TRBD2 matches 8 bases. The CDR3 covers 17 residues. The germline CDR1 and CDR2 sequences are MNHEY and SVGAGI. Trimming removed 2 bases from V and 5 bases from J; junction bases left unmatched: 14. CDR3 bases: TGTGCCAGCAGTTACGAAACTAGCGGCGGAACCTGGGACGAGCAGTACTTC. Translating it yields CASSYETSGGTWDEQYF.

This sequence joins TRBV6-5 and TRBJ2-7; 9 nucleotides agree with TRBD1. This CDR3 has 15 residues. The trim removed 11 bases at V and 5 bases at J, leaving 16 bases unmatched. Germline CDR1 is MNHEY and CDR2 is SVGAGI. CDR3 protein: CACRGPGTGKNEQYF. In nucleotides, the CDR3 is TGTGCCTGTCGAGGCCCCGGGACAGGGAAGAACGAGCAGTACTTC.

This clonotype was seen a handful of times. V usage is TRBV2 and J usage is TRBJ2-5; 12 nucleotides match TRBD1. The CDR3 has 15 amino acids. With 8 bases clipped from V and 4 bases from J, the junction kept 8 bases outside the gene matches. Looked up from germline, CDR1 is SNHLY and CDR2 is FYNNEI. DNA for the CDR3: TGTGCCAGCCTCTGGCGGGACAGGGGGCGAGAGACCCAGTACTTC. The encoded protein is CASLWRDRGRETQYF.

Comment on this clonotype: At one end the junction does not follow the germline gene, possibly because of a read error. The gene calls are TRBV4-2 and TRBJ2-2, with D possibly TRBD1 on 6 matching bases. This CDR3 has 16 residues. The germline V gene has CDR1 LGHNA and CDR2 YNFKEQ. CDR3 bases: TGTGCCAGCAGCCAAGAGAGGGGGATCAGCACCGGGGTGCTGTTTTTT. As protein: CASSQERGISTGVLFF.

The V gene is TRBV4-3, the J gene TRBJ1-2, with a possible D match to TRBD1 (6 bases). Trimming removed 0 bases at V and 5 bases at J, with 13 bases between. The germline gives CDR1 LGHNA, CDR2 YSLEER. This CDR3 is 15 amino acids long. The CDR3 protein is CASSQDLPRGYGYTF. CDR3 sequence (DNA): TGCGCCAGCAGCCAAGATTTACCCAGGGGTTATGGCTACACCTTC.

There are a few counts of this clonotype. The rearrangement joins TRBV29-1 to TRBJ2-3; weak D call: TRBD1 (6 bases). Germline CDR1 SQVTM, CDR2 ANQGSEA. The CDR3 consists of 14 residues. The CDR3 here is CSARQDPAADTQYF. The CDR3 DNA reads TGCAGTGCTCGACAGGACCCGGCTGCAGATACGCAGTATTTT.